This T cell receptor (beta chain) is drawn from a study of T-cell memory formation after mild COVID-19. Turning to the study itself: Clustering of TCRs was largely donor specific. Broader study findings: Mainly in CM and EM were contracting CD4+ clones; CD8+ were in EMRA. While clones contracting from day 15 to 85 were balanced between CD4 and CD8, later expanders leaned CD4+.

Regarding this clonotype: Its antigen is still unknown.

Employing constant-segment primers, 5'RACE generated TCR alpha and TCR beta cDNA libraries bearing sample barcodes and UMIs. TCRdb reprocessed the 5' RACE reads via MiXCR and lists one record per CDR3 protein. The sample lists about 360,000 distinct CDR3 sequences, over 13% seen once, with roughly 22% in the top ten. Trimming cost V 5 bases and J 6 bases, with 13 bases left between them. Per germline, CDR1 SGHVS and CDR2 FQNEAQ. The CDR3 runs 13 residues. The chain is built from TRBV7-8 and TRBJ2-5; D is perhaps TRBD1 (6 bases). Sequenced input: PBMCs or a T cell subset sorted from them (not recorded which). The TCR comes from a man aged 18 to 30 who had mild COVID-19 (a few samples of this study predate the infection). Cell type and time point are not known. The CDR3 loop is CASSLRDTKTQYF. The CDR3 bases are TGTGCCAGCAGCCTCAGGGACACAAAGACCCAGTACTTC. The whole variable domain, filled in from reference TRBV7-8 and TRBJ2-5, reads GAGVSQSPRYKVAKRGQDVALRCDPISGHVSLFWYQQALGQGPEFLTYFQNEAQLDKSGLPSDRFFAERPEGSVSTLKIQRTQQEDSAVYLCASSLRDTKTQYFGPGTRLLVL.